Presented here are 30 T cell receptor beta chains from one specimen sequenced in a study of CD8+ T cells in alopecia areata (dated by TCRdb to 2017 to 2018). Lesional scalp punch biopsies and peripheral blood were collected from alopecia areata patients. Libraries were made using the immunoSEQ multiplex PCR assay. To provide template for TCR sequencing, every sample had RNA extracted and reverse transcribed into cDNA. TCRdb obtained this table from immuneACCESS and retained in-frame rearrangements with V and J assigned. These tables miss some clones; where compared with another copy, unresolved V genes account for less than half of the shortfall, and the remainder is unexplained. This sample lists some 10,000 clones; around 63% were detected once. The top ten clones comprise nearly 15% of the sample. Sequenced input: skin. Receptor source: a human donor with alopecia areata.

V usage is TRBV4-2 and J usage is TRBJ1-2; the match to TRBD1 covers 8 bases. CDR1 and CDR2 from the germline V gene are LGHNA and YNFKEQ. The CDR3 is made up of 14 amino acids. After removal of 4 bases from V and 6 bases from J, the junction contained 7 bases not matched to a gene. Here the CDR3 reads CASSPTGGRDGYTF. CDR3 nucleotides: TGTGCCAGCAGCCCCACAGGGGGACGGGATGGCTACACCTTC.

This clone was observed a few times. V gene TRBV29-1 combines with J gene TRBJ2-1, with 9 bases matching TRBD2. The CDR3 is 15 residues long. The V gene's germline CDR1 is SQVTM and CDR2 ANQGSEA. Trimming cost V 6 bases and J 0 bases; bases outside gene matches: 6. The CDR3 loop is CSVLLAGVSYNEQFF. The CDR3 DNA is TGCAGCGTCCTACTAGCGGGTGTCTCCTACAATGAGCAGTTCTTC.

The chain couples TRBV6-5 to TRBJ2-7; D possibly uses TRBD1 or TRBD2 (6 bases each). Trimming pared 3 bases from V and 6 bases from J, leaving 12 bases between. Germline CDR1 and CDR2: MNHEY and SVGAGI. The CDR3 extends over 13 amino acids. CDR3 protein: CASSYNEGGEQYF. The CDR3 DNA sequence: TGTGCCAGCAGTTATAATGAGGGGGGCGAGCAGTACTTC.

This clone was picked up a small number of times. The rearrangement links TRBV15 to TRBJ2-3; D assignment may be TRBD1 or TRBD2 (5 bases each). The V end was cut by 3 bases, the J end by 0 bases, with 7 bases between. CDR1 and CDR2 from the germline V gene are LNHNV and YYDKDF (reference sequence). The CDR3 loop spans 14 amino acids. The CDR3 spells CATSSRDSTDTQYF. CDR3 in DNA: TGTGCCACCAGCAGTAGGGACAGCACAGATACGCAGTATTTT.

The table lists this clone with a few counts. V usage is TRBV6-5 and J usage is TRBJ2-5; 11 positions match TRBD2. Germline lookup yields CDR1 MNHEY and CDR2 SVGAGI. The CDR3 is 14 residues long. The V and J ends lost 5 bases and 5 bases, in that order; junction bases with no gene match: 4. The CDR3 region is CASSISGRVETQYF. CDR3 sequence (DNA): TGTGCCAGCAGTATTAGCGGGAGGGTGGAGACCCAGTACTTC.

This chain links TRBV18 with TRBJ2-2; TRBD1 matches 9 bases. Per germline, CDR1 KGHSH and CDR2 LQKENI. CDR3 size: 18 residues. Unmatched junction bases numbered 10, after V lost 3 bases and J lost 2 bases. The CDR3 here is CASSPQQGASPNTGELFF. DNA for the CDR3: TGTGCCAGCTCACCTCAACAGGGGGCGAGTCCCAACACCGGGGAGCTGTTTTTT.

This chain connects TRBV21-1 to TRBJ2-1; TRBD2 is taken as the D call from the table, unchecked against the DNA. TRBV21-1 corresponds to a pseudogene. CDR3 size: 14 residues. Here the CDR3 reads CASSANVRNNEQFF. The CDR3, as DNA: TGTGCCAGCAGCGCCAACGTGCGAAACAATGAGCAGTTCTTC.

CDR3 loop: CASSLRGGLETQYF. CDR3 coding DNA: TGTGCCAGCAGCTTAAGGGGAGGGCTAGAGACCCAGTACTTC. The V call is TRBV7-9, the J call TRBJ2-5; 7 bases are a match to TRBD2. V gave up 2 bases and J gave up 4 bases; unmatched junction bases: 4. This CDR3 contains 14 residues. From germline, CDR1 is SEHNR and CDR2 FQNEAQ (reference sequence).

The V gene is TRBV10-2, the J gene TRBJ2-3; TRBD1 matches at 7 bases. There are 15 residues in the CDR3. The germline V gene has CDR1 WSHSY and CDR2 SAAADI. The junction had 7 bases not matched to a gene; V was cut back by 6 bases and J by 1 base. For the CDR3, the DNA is TGCGCCAGCAGGAAGGGGGCGCGGGGCACAGATACGCAGTATTTT. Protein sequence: CASRKGARGTDTQYF.

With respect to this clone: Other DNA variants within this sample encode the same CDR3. This CDR3 is CASSLGHRDSSYEQYF. The CDR3 region has the DNA TGCGCCAGCAGCTTGGGGCACCGGGACAGCTCCTACGAGCAGTACTTC. J is TRBJ2-7 and V is TRBV5-1; 7 nucleotides match TRBD1. The CDR3 has 16 residues. Germline V gene lookup returns CDR1 SGHRS and CDR2 YFSETQ. With 0 bases clipped from V and 0 bases from J, the junction kept 6 bases outside the gene matches.

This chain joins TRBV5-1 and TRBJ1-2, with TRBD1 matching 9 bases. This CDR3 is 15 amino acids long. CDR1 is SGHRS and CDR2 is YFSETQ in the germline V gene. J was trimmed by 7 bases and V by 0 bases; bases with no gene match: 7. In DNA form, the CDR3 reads TGCGCCAGCAGCTTGGGGGGACAGGGAACCTCTGGCTACACCTTC. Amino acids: CASSLGGQGTSGYTF.

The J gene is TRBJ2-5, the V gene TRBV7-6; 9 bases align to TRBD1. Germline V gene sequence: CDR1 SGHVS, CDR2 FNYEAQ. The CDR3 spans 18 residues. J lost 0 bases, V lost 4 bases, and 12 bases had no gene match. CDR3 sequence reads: CASSSITGTGTYQETQYF. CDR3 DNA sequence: TGTGCCAGCAGCTCGATCACCGGGACAGGGACGTACCAAGAGACCCAGTACTTC.

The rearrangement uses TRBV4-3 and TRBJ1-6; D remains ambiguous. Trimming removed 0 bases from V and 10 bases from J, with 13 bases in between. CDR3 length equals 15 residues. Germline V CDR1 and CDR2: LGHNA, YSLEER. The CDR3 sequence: CASSQDLPVGSPLHF. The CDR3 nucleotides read TGCGCCAGCAGCCAAGATCTTCCAGTAGGGTCACCCCTCCACTTT.

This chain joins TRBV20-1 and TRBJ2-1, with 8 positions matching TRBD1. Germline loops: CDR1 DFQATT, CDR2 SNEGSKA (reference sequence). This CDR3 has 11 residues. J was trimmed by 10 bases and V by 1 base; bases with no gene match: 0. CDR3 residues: CSARGDREQFF. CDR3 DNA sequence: TGCAGTGCTAGAGGGGACAGGGAGCAGTTCTTC.

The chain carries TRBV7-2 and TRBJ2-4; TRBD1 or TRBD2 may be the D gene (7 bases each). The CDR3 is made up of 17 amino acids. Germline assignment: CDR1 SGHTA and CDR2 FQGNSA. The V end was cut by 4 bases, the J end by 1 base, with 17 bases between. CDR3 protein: CASSSLQGGPAKNIQYF. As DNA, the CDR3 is TGTGCCAGCAGCTCCCTCCAGGGGGGGCCGGCCAAAAACATTCAGTACTTC.

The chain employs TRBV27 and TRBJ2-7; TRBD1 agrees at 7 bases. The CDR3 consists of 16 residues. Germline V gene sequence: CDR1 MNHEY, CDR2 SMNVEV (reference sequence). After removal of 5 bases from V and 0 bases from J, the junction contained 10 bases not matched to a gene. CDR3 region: CASSPNRDSYSYEQYF. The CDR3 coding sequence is TGTGCCAGCAGTCCTAACCGGGACAGTTACTCCTACGAGCAGTACTTC.

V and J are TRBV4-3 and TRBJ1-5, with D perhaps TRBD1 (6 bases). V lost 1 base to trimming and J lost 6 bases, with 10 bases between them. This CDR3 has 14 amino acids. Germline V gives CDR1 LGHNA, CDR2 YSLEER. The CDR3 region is CASSQGQEGQPQHF. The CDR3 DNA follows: TGCGCCAGCAGCCAAGGACAGGAGGGTCAGCCCCAGCATTTT.

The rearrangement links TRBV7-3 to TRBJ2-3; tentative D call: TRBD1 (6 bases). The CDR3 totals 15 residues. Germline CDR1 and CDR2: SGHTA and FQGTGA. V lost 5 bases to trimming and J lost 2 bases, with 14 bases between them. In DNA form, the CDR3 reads TGTGCCAGCAGCCAAGGGGGTCCCACCACAGATACGCAGTATTTT. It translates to CASSQGGPTTDTQYF.

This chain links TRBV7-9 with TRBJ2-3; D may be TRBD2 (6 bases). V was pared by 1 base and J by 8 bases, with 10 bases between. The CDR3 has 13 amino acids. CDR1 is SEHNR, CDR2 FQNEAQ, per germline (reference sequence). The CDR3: CASSLGLATTQYF. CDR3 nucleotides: TGTGCCAGCAGCTTAGGCCTAGCGACTACGCAGTATTTT.

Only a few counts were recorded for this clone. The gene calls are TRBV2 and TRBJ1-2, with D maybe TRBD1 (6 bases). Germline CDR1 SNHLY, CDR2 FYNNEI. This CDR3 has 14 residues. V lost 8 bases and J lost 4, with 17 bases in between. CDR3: CASGDRIRVYGYTF. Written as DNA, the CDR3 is TGTGCCAGCGGAGACAGGATTCGGGTCTATGGCTACACCTTC.

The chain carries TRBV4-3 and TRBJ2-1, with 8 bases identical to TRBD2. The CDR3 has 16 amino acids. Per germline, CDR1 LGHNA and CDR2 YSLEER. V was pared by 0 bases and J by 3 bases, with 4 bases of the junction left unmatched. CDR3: CASSQDSGVGYNEQFF. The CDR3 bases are TGCGCCAGCAGCCAAGATAGCGGGGTGGGCTACAATGAGCAGTTCTTC.

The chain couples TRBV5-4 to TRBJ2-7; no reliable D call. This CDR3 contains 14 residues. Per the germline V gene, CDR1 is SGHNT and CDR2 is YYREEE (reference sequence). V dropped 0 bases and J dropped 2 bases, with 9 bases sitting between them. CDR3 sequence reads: CASSLAERAYEQYF. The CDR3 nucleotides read TGTGCCAGCAGCTTGGCTGAAAGGGCCTACGAGCAGTACTTC. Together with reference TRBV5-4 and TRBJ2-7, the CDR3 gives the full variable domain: ETGVTQSPTHLIKTRGQQVTLRCSSQSGHNTVSWYQQALGQGPQFIFQYYREEENGRGNFPPRFSGLQFPNYSSELNVNALELDDSALYLCASSLAERAYEQYFGPGTRLTVT.

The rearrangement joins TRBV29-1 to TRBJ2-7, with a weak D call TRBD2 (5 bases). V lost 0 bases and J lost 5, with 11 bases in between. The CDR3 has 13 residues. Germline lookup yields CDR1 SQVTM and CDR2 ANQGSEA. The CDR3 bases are TGCAGCGTTGAAGATCAGGCGGGCAACGAGCAGTACTTC. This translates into CSVEDQAGNEQYF.

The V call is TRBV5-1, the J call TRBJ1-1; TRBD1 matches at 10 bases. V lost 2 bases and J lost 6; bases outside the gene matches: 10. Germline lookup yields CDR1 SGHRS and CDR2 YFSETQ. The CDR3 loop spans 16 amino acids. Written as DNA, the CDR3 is TGCGCCAGCAGCTTAAAATTCCCGGACAGGGGGTCTGAAGCTTTCTTT. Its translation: CASSLKFPDRGSEAFF.

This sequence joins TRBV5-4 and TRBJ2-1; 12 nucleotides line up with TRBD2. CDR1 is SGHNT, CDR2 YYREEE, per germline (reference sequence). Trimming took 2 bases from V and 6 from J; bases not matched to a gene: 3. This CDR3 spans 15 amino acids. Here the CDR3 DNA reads TGTGCCAGCAGCTTTCGACTAGCGGGAGTCAATGAGCAGTTCTTC. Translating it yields CASSFRLAGVNEQFF.

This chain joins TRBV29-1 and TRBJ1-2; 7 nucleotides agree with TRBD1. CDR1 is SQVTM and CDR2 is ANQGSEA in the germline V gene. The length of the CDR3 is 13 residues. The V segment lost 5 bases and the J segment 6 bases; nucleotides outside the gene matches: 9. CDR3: CSVLRDSGNGYTF. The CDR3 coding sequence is TGCAGCGTTCTCCGGGACAGCGGCAATGGCTACACCTTC.

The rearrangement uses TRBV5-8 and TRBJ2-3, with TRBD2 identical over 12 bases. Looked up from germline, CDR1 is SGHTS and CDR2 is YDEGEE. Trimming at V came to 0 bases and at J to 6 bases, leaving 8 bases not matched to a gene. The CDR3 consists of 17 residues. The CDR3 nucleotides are TGTGCCAGCAGCTTGGCCTCGACTAGCGGGAGTTCGGATACGCAGTATTTT. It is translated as CASSLASTSGSSDTQYF.

This chain's CDR3 is CASSPMARGTGSQETQYF. For the CDR3, the DNA is TGTGCCAGCAGTCCTATGGCCCGCGGGACAGGATCGCAAGAGACCCAGTACTTC. J is TRBJ2-5 and V is TRBV27, with 8 bases aligning to TRBD1. The CDR3 runs to 18 residues. Losses at the gene ends were 5 bases for V and 2 bases for J; bases not matched to a gene: 16. Germline V CDR1 and CDR2: MNHEY, SMNVEV (reference sequence).

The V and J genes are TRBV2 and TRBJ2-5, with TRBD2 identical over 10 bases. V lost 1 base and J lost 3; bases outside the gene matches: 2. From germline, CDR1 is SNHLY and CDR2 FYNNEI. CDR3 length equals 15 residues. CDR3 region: CASSEGTSGKETQYF. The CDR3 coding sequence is TGTGCCAGCAGTGAAGGGACTAGCGGAAAAGAGACCCAGTACTTC.

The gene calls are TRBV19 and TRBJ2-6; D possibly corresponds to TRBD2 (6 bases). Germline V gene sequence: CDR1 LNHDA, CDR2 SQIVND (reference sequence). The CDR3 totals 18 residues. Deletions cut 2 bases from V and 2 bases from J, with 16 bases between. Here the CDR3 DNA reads TGTGCCAGTAGTATACGGGGAGGAAGGGGCCCTGGGGCCAACGTCCTGACTTTC. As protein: CASSIRGGRGPGANVLTF.